This T cell receptor (beta chain) came from a study of identical twins. Study-level results: With abundant cord blood beta clonotypes, insertions were fewer; memory repertoires showed no such pattern. For monozygotic twins, models underestimated out-of-frame TCR alpha sharing.

A universal primer site arose from template switching, and cDNA bore unique molecular identifiers. MiXCR, applied by TCRdb to the 5' RACE reads, yields one record per CDR3 protein. The sample has some 270,000 distinct CDR3 sequences, about 8.3% seen once. The CDR3 sequence is 13 residues long. The germline CDR1 and CDR2 sequences are MNHNS and SASEGT. V was pared by 4 bases and J by 6 bases, with 13 bases between. As to this clonotype: Its antigen is currently unknown.

Healthy Caucasians were all of the donors. In addition, the sample was reused for a study of yellow fever vaccine responses in identical twins.

The V and J genes are TRBV6-1 and TRBJ2-7; no reliable D call. This sequence originates from a woman younger than 30 in good health. Specimen: CD8+ T cells sorted from blood. In DNA form, the CDR3 reads TGTGCCAGCAGTGTTGGCTCCGAAGGCGAGCAGTACTTC. Translation gives CASSVGSEGEQYF.